This TCR beta chain was recorded in a study of blood T cell repertoires in COVID-19. Across the whole study: Acute and convalescent COVID-19 samples came from the United States, Italy and Spain. Sample material is recorded as cDNA or gDNA derived from T cells, B-cell-depleted T cells, or PBMCs.

Profiled with immunoSEQ multiplex PCR; TCRdb holds only in-frame clones, not every one. The sample includes approximately 300,000 clones, 85% to 90% of them seen just once. The CDR3 is 17 residues long. Germline loops: CDR1 SGHVS, CDR2 FNYEAQ. V trimming: 5 bases; J trimming: 7 bases; junction bases outside the gene matches: 15. The sample taken for sequencing was peripheral blood. This chain uses TRBV7-6 with TRBJ2-5; 11 positions match TRBD1. The origin of this receptor is a woman in her 50s with COVID-19, enrolled during active disease. CDR3 sequence reads: CASSLILLGQGVGTQYF. In DNA form, the CDR3 reads TGTGCCAGCAGCCTGATCCTCCTGGGACAGGGGGTTGGGACCCAGTACTTC.